Listed here are 22 T cell receptor beta chains from one sample, sequenced in a study of Ad26.COV2.S vaccination and SARS-CoV-2 variants. Repertoires were generated with immunoSEQ multiplex PCR, while TCRdb's copy carries only in-frame clones and drops some. The sample shows some 290,000 clones, roughly 84% of them seen only once. Treatment here: approximately 18 received Ad26.COV2.S at low or high dose, single or two shots; 5 received placebo; per-sample allocation not given. Following the first vaccine or placebo injection, samples were taken on day 63. This sample comprised peripheral blood, obtained in a trial of Ad26.COV2.S vaccine versus placebo. The receptors shown here come from a person aged 18 to 59 who received the Ad26.COV2.S COVID-19 vaccine or a placebo.

This chain's CDR3 is CAGTRLAPNQETQYF. Written as DNA, the CDR3 is TGTGCCGGAACCCGACTAGCACCGAACCAAGAGACCCAGTACTTC. The V call is TRBV7-9, the J call TRBJ2-5; 7 bases align to TRBD2. The CDR3 contains 15 residues. J lost 0 bases, V lost 11 bases, and 12 bases had no gene match. The germline CDR1 and CDR2 sequences are SEHNR and FQNEAQ (reference sequence).

Written as DNA, the CDR3 is TGTGCCAGCAGCTTGGGCGCGAACACTGAAGCTTTCTTT. It translates to CASSLGANTEAFF. The rearrangement uses TRBV5-4 and TRBJ1-1; D is undetermined. In germline, CDR1 is SGHNT, CDR2 YYREEE (reference sequence). CDR3 length: 13 amino acids. The V gene lost 0 bases and the J gene lost 1 base, with 4 bases spanning the gap.

The gene calls are TRBV30 and TRBJ2-1; TRBD2 matches at 13 bases. V lost 0 bases and J lost 10; bases outside the gene matches: 6. Per germline, CDR1 GTSNPN and CDR2 SVGIG (reference sequence). The CDR3 extends over 15 amino acids. The CDR3 DNA is TGTGCCTGGAGTGTTGGACTAGCGGGGGTCCAAGAGCAGTTCTTC. This sequence encodes CAWSVGLAGVQEQFF.

The V gene is TRBV3-1 (or the pseudogene TRBV3-2), the J gene TRBJ2-7; D unclear. V was clipped by 3 bases and J by 3 bases, with 24 bases between them. There are 18 residues in the CDR3. The germline CDR1 and CDR2 sequences are LGHDT and YNNKEL (reference sequence). The CDR3 DNA reads as TGTGCCAGCAGCCAGACCCGAACCGGGCCCATACTTCTCTACGAGCAGTACTTC. Its translation: CASSQTRTGPILLYEQYF.

V usage is TRBV10-3 and J usage is TRBJ1-2, with D hard to call. Trimming left V 10 bases short and J 1 base short, with 19 bases between. The CDR3 runs 15 residues. CDR1 is ENHRY and CDR2 is SYGVKD in the germline V gene. For the CDR3, the DNA is TGTGCCAGGCGGGAAGCGGAACATGGTAACTATGGCTACACCTTC. Its protein product is CARREAEHGNYGYTF.

V is TRBV3-1 (or the pseudogene TRBV3-2) and J is TRBJ2-1; TRBD2 is a possible D gene (6 bases). The CDR3 runs 16 residues. Trimming pared 1 base from V and 3 bases from J, leaving 13 bases between. Germline V gene data show CDR1 as LGHDT and CDR2 as YNNKEL (reference sequence). CDR3 residues: CASSQVRGFRYNEQFF. The DNA of the CDR3 is TGTGCCAGCAGCCAAGTTCGGGGGTTTCGCTACAATGAGCAGTTCTTC.

V and J are TRBV6-2 or TRBV6-3 and TRBJ2-1, with D possibly being TRBD1 (5 bases). The CDR3 totals 15 residues. Trimming took 5 bases from V and 12 from J, leaving 23 bases between them. From germline, CDR1 is MNHEY and CDR2 SVGEGT. The CDR3 protein is CASSRDPRTAGMQFF. In DNA, the CDR3 is TGTGCCAGCAGTCGTGACCCCAGGACGGCAGGGATGCAGTTCTTC.

The CDR3 sequence is CASGLEGRLIYGYTF. CDR3 nucleotide sequence: TGTGCCAGCGGATTGGAGGGACGGTTGATCTATGGCTACACCTTC. The rearrangement uses TRBV5-6 and TRBJ1-2, with D possibly matching TRBD1 (5 bases). The V and J ends lost 7 bases and 4 bases respectively, with 20 bases between them. Germline V gene lookup returns CDR1 SGHDT and CDR2 YYEEEE. CDR3 length equals 15 residues. Variable domain in full (rest from reference TRBV5-6 and TRBJ1-2): DAGVTQSPTHLIKTRGQQVTLRCSPKSGHDTVSWYQQALGQGPQFIFQYYEEEERQRGNFPDRFSGHQFPNYSSELNVNALLLGDSALYLCASGLEGRLIYGYTFGSGTRLTVV.

The gene calls are TRBV19 and TRBJ2-1, with D maybe TRBD2 (5 bases). The CDR3 length is 14 residues. The V and J ends lost 4 bases and 4 bases respectively, with 11 bases between them. Germline CDR1 reads LNHDA; CDR2 reads SQIVND (reference sequence). CDR3 amino acids: CASSTDPGYNEQFF. The DNA of the CDR3 is TGTGCCAGTAGTACAGACCCGGGGTACAATGAGCAGTTCTTC.

The CDR3 bases are TGTGCCAGCAGTCGCCCGGGACAGGGGAACTATGGCTACACCTTC. It encodes CASSRPGQGNYGYTF. The rearrangement uses TRBV7-9 and TRBJ1-2; 10 bases are shared with TRBD1. The ends lost 6 bases at V and 2 bases at J; junction bases unmatched: 6. CDR3 length equals 15 residues. CDR1 and CDR2 from the germline V gene are SEHNR and FQNEAQ (reference sequence).

Regarding this clone: The sample holds other DNA sequences that translate to the same CDR3. This sequence joins TRBV30 and TRBJ1-6; D perhaps matches TRBD1 (6 bases). The CDR3 is 15 residues long. Trimming stripped 1 base from V and 5 bases from J, with 12 bases between. CDR1 and CDR2 from the germline V gene are GTSNPN and SVGIG (reference sequence). CDR3 nucleotides: TGTGCCTGGAGTGGGGGGCAGGGGAATAATTCACCCCTCCACTTT. Amino acid sequence: CAWSGGQGNNSPLHF.

The chain combines TRBV6-2 or TRBV6-3 with TRBJ1-2; D gene uncertain. This CDR3 spans 13 amino acids. V was clipped by 4 bases and J by 8 bases, with 14 bases between them. Germline CDR1 MNHEY, CDR2 SVGEGT. The CDR3 DNA reads TGTGCCAGCAGTTTGCCGGTTAAGGGAGGCTACACCTTC. Translation: CASSLPVKGGYTF.

The J gene is TRBJ1-1, the V gene TRBV10-3; tentative D call: TRBD1 (6 bases). The germline V and J ends were trimmed by 2 bases and 1 base, with 17 bases remaining between them. CDR1 and CDR2 (germline): ENHRY, SYGVKD. The CDR3 contains 17 residues. The CDR3 sequence is CAISERVRTAENTEAFF. In nucleotides, the CDR3 is TGTGCCATCAGTGAGCGAGTAAGGACAGCAGAGAACACTGAAGCTTTCTTT.

This clone has only one observation. This chain links TRBV15 with TRBJ1-3; D is undetermined. V shed 2 bases and J shed 0 bases, with 11 bases lying between them. The CDR3 loop spans 16 amino acids. Germline CDR1 is LNHNV and CDR2 is YYDKDF (reference sequence). The CDR3 DNA is TGTGCCACCAGCAGATCCCGACAAAACTCTGGAAACACCATATATTTT. It encodes CATSRSRQNSGNTIYF.

The rearrangement uses TRBV19 and TRBJ1-6, with D maybe TRBD1 (6 bases). V lost 7 bases and J 7 bases, leaving 23 bases between the germline ends. Germline V lookup: CDR1 LNHDA, CDR2 SQIVND (reference sequence). The CDR3 has 17 amino acids. CDR3: CASTPNLVGRGNSPLHF. CDR3 nucleotides: TGTGCCAGTACCCCCAACCTCGTGGGCAGGGGCAATTCACCCCTCCACTTT.

The V gene is TRBV19, the J gene TRBJ1-2; tentatively, D is TRBD1 (5 bases). V lost 3 bases, J lost 6 bases, and 20 bases lay in between. CDR3 length: 16 amino acids. The V gene's germline CDR1 is LNHDA and CDR2 SQIVND (reference sequence). CDR3: CASSIQASRGVDGYTF. The CDR3 bases are TGTGCCAGTAGTATCCAAGCGTCCCGAGGGGTCGATGGCTACACCTTC.

V and J are TRBV10-3 and TRBJ2-7, with 7 bases lining up with TRBD1. The length of the CDR3 is 16 residues. Trimming at V came to 3 bases and at J to 2 bases, leaving 10 bases not matched to a gene. CDR1 and CDR2 from the germline V gene are ENHRY and SYGVKD. This CDR3 reads CAISDLAFDRAYEQYF. The DNA for the CDR3 is TGTGCCATCAGTGACCTGGCTTTCGACAGGGCCTACGAGCAGTACTTC.

The chain recombines TRBV6-5 with TRBJ2-2; D possibly uses TRBD1 or TRBD2 (5 bases each). The length of the CDR3 is 14 residues. Germline V gives CDR1 MNHEY, CDR2 SVGAGI. Trimming took off 2 bases at V and 10 bases at J, with 14 bases between the two ends. The CDR3: CASSYGAGNEELFF. Written as DNA, the CDR3 is TGTGCCAGCAGTTACGGGGCCGGGAATGAGGAGCTGTTTTTT.

A single count supports this clone. The chain carries TRBV7-2 and TRBJ1-2; possible D gene TRBD1, 5 bases. Germline-derived CDR1 and CDR2 are SGHTA and FQGNSA. The CDR3 totals 15 residues. Trimming took off 6 bases at V and 4 bases at J, with 18 bases between the two ends. DNA of the CDR3: TGTGCCAGCAGATCGGGGGGGGTAGACCTCTATGGCTACACCTTC. Its protein is CASRSGGVDLYGYTF.

Here the CDR3 DNA reads TGTGCCAGCTCACCAGAAAGAGTTTCCTACGAGCAGTACTTC. Its translation: CASSPERVSYEQYF. This chain connects TRBV18 to TRBJ2-7; D gene ambiguous. V dropped 2 bases and J dropped 1 base, with 9 bases sitting between them. CDR1 is KGHSH and CDR2 is LQKENI in the germline V gene. The CDR3 is 14 residues long.

The gene calls are TRBV28 and TRBJ1-4, with a possible D match to TRBD1 (6 bases). V was clipped by 4 bases and J by 8 bases, with 17 bases between them. This CDR3 is 15 amino acids long. Germline V gene lookup returns CDR1 MDHEN and CDR2 SYDVKM. CDR3 sequence (DNA): TGTGCCAGCAGTTCTACAACAGGGTTACACGAAAAACTGTTTTTT. Translated, it gives CASSSTTGLHEKLFF.

The chain links TRBV3-1 (or the pseudogene TRBV3-2) to TRBJ1-2; D unresolved. This CDR3 comprises 13 residues. V was pared by 0 bases and J by 8 bases, with 10 bases between. Germline CDR1 is LGHDT and CDR2 is YNNKEL (reference sequence). CDR3 nucleotide sequence: TGTGCCAGCAGCCAAGATGAGGAAGGAGGCTACACCTTC. This sequence encodes CASSQDEEGGYTF.